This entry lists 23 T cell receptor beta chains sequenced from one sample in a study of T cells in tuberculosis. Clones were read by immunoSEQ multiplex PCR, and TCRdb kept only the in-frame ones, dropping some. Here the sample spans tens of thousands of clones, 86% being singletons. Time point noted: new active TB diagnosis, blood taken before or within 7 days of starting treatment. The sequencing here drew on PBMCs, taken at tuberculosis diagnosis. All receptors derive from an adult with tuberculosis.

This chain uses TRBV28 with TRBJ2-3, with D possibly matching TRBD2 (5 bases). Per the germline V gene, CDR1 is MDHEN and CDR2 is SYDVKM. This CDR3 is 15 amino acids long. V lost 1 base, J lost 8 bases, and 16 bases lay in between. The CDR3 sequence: CASSLSGGSRSTQYF. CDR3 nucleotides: TGTGCCAGCAGTTTATCGGGTGGGAGTCGGAGTACGCAGTATTTT.

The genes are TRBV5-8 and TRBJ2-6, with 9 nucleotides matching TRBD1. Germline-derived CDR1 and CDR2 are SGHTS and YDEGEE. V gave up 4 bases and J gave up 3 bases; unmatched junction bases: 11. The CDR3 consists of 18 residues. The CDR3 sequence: CASSNRDRVLGGANVLTF. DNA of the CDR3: TGTGCCAGCAGCAACCGGGACAGGGTACTGGGTGGGGCCAACGTCCTGACTTTC.

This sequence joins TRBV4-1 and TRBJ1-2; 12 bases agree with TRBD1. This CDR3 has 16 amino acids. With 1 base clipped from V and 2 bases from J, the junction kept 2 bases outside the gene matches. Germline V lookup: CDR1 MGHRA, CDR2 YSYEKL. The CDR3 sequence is CASSQVGTGGNYGYTF. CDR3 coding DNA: TGCGCCAGCAGCCAAGTCGGGACAGGGGGCAACTATGGCTACACCTTC.

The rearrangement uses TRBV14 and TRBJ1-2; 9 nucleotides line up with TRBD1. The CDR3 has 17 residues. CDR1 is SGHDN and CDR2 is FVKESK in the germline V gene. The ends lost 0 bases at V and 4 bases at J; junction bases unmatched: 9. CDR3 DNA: TGTGCCAGCAGCCAAGAGATTTTTGGACAGGGGACCTATGGCTACACCTTC. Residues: CASSQEIFGQGTYGYTF.

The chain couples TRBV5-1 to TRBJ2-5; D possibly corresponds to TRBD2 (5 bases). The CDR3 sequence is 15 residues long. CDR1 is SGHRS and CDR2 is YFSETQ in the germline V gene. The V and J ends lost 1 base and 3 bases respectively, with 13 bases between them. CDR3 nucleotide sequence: TGCGCCAGCAGCTTGCTGGTCGGGGTGGAAGAGACCCAGTACTTC. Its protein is CASSLLVGVEETQYF.

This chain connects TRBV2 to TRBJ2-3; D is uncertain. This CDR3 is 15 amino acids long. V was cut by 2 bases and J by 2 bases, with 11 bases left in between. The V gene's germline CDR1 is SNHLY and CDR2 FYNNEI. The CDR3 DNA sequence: TGTGCCAGCAGTGAAAGGCGGAGTAACACAGATACGCAGTATTTT. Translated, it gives CASSERRSNTDTQYF.

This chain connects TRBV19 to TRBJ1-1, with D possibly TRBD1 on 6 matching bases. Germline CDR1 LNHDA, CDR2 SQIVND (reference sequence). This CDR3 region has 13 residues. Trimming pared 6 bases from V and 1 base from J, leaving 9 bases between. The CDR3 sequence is CASSNRANTEAFF. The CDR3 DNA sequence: TGTGCCAGTAGCAACAGGGCGAACACTGAAGCTTTCTTT.

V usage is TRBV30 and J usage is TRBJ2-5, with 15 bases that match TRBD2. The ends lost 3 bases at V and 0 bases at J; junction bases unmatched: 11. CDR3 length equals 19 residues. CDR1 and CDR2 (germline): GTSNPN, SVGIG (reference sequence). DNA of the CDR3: TGTGCCTGGAGGGCAGCCGGACTAGCGGGAGGGGAGTACCAAGAGACCCAGTACTTC. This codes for CAWRAAGLAGGEYQETQYF.

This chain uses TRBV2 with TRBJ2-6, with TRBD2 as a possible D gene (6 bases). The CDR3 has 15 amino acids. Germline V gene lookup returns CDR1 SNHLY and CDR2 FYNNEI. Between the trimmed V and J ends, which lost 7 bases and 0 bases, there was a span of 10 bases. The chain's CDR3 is CASNPSVSGANVLTF. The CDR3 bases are TGTGCCAGCAATCCTAGCGTCTCTGGGGCCAACGTCCTGACTTTC.

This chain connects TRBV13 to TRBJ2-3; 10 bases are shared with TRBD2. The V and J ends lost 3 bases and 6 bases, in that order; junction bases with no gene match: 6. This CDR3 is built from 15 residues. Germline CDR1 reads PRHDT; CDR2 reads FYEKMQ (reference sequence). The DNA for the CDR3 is TGTGCCAGCAGCTTCGTAGCGGGGGGACTCGATACGCAGTATTTT. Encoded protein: CASSFVAGGLDTQYF.

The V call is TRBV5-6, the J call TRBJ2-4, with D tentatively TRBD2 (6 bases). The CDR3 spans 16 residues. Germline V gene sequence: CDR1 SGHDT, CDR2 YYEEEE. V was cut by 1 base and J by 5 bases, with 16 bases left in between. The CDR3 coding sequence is TGTGCCAGCAGCTTGACCAGGCGGGGTCGGGAAAACATTCAGTACTTC. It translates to CASSLTRRGRENIQYF.

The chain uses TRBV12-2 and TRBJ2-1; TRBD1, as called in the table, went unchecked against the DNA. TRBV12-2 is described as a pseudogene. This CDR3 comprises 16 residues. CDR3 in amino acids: CASRLSRQGLGDEQFF. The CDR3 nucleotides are TGTGCAAGTCGCTTATCCCGACAGGGTTTGGGGGATGAGCAGTTCTTC.

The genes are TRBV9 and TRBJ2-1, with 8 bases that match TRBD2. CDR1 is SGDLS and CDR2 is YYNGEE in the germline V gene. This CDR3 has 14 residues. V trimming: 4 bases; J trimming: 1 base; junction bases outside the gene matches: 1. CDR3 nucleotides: TGTGCCAGCAGCTTAGCGGGATCCTACAATGAGCAGTTCTTC. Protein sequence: CASSLAGSYNEQFF. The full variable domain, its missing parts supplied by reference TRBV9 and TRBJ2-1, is DSGVTQTPKHLITATGQRVTLRCSPRSGDLSVYWYQQSLDQGLQFLIQYYNGEERAKGNILERFSAQQFPDLHSELNLSSLELGDSALYFCASSLAGSYNEQFFGPGTRLTVL.

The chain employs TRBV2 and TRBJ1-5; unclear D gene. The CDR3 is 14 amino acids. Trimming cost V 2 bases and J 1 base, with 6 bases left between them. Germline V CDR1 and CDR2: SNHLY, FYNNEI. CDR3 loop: CASSERRSNQPQHF. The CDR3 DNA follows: TGTGCCAGCAGTGAACGGCGGAGCAATCAGCCCCAGCATTTT.

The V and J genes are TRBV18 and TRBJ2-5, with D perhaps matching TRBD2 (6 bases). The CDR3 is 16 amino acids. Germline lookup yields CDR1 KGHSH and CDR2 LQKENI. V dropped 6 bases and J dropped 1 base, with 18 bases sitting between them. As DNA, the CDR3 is TGTGCCAGCTCGCTCCAGGGACTTGTCTCCCAAGAGACCCAGTACTTC. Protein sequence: CASSLQGLVSQETQYF.

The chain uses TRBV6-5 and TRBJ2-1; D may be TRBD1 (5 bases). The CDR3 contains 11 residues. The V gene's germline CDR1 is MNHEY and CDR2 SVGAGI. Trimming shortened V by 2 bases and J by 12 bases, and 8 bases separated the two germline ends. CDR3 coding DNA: TGTGCCAGCAGTTACGGCCAGGGGCAGTTCTTC. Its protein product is CASSYGQGQFF.

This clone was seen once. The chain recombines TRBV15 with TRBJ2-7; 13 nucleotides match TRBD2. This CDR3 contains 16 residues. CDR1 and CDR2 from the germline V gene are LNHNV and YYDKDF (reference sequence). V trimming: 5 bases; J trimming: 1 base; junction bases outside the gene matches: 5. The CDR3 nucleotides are TGTGCCACCAGCGGGGGGGGACTAGCGGGGTCCTACGAGCAGTACTTC. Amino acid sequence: CATSGGGLAGSYEQYF.

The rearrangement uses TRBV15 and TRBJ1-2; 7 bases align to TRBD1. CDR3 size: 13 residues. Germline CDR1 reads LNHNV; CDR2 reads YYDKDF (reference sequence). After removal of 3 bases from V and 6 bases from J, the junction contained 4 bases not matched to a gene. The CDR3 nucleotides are TGTGCCACCAGCAGGCTACAGGGGCATGGCTACACCTTC. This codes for CATSRLQGHGYTF.

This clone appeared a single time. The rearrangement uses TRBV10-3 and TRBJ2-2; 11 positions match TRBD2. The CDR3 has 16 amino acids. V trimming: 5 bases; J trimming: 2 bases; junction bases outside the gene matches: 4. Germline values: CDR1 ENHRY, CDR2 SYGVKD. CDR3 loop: CAISLAGGINTGELFF. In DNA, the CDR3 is TGTGCCATCAGTTTAGCGGGAGGGATAAACACCGGGGAGCTGTTTTTT.

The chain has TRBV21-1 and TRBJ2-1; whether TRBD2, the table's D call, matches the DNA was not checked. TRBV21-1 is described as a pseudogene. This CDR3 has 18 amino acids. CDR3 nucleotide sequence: TGTGCCAGCAGCTCACGGACTAGCGCCGTTAGCTCCTACAATGAGCAGTTCTTC. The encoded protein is CASSSRTSAVSSYNEQFF.

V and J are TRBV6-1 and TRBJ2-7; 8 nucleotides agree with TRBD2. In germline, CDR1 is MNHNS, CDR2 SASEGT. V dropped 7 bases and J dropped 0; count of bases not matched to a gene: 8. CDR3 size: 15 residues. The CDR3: CASTMRGVSSYEQYF. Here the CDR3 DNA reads TGTGCCAGCACCATGCGGGGGGTGAGCTCCTACGAGCAGTACTTC.

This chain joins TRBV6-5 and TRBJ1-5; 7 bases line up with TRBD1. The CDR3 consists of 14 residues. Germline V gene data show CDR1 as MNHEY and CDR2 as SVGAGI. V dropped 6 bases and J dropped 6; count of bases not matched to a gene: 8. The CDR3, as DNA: TGTGCCAGCAGAGGAGGGGGCTCTGGTCAGCCCCAGCATTTT. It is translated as CASRGGGSGQPQHF.

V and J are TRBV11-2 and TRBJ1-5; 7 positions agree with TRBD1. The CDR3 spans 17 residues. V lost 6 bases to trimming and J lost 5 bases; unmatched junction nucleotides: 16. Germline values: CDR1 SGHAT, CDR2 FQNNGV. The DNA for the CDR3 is TGTGCCAGCAGTTTTAACCCCGGGACAGAACCAGATCAGCCCCAGCATTTT. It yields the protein CASSFNPGTEPDQPQHF.